The present T cell receptor (beta chain) was sequenced within a study of blood T cells in healthy people across ages. V gave up 1 base and J gave up 15 bases, with 19 bases separating them. CDR1 and CDR2 from the germline V gene are MGHRA and YSYEKL. There are 14 residues in the CDR3. Next came a second PCR, run for about 7 to 12 cycles, which used a sample-barcoded 5' primer along with a J-beta primer mix. TCRdb recomputed calls from the 5' RACE reads with MiXCR, one row per CDR3 protein. The sample holds fewer than 950,000 distinct CDR3 sequences; less than 70% are singletons and the top ten take roughly 40%. For every donor, a draw yielded around 10 milliliters of peripheral blood. Extraction of total RNA produced a minimum of 5 micrograms from each sample.

Sequencing was performed on blood. This chain connects TRBV4-1 to TRBJ2-1; D is ambiguous. The clonotype originates from a man older than 75 in good health. The CDR3 bases are TGCGCCAGCAGCCAAGGGGCCGACCCGTGTGTGCGGTTCTTC. It codes for CASSQGADPCVRFF.